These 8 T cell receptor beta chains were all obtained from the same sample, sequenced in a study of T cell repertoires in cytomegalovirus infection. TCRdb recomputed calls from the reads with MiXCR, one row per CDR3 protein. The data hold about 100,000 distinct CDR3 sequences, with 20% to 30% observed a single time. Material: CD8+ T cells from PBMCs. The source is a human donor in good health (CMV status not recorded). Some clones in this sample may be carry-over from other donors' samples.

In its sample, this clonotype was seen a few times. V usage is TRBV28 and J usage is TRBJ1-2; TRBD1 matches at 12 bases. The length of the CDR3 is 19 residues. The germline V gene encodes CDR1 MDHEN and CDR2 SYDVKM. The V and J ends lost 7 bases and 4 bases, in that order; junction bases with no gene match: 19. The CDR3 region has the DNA TGTGCCAGCACCCATGTACAAACCGGGACAGGGGGCGTTGGCTATGGCTACACCTTC. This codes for CASTHVQTGTGGVGYGYTF.

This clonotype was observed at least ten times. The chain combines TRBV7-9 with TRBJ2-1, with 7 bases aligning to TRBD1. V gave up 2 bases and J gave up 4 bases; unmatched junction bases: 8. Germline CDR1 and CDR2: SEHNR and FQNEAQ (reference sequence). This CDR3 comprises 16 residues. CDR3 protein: CASSLRDRPPYNEQFF. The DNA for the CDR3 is TGTGCCAGCAGCTTACGGGACAGACCGCCTTACAATGAGCAGTTCTTC.

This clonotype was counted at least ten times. CDR3 coding DNA: TGTGCCAGCAGCCCCCCCCGAGCGGGAGGGGATACGCAGTATTTT. Protein product: CASSPPRAGGDTQYF. The genes are TRBV7-9 and TRBJ2-3; 10 bases align to TRBD2. From germline, CDR1 is SEHNR and CDR2 FQNEAQ (reference sequence). Germline trimming cut 5 bases from V and 6 bases from J; bases unmatched to any gene: 8. The CDR3 covers 15 residues.

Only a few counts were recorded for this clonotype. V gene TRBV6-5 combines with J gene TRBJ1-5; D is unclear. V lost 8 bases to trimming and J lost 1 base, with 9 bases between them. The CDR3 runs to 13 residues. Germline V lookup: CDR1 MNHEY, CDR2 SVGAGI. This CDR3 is CASGRGSNQPQHF. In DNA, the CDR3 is TGTGCCAGCGGTCGTGGCAGCAATCAGCCCCAGCATTTT.

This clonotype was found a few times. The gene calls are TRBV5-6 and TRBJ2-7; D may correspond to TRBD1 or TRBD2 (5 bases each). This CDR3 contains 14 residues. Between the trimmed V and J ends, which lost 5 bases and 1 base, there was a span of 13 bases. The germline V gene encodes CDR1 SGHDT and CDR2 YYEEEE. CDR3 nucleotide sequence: TGTGCCAGCAGTAGGGGAGCGCGGTCCTACGAGCAGTACTTC. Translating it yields CASSRGARSYEQYF.

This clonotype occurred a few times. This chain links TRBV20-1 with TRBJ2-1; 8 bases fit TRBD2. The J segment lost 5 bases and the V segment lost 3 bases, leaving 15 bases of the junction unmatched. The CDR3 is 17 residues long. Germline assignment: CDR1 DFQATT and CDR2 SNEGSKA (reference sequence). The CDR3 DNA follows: TGCAGTGCTAGGAATAGCGGGGCCCATCCTCTCGACAATGAGCAGTTCTTC. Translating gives CSARNSGAHPLDNEQFF.

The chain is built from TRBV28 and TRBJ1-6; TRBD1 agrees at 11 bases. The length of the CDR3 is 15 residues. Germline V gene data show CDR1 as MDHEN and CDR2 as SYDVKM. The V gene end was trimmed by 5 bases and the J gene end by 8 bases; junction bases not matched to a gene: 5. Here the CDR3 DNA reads TGTGCCAGCAGTGGAGGACAGGGGGCATATTCACCCCTCCACTTT. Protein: CASSGGQGAYSPLHF.

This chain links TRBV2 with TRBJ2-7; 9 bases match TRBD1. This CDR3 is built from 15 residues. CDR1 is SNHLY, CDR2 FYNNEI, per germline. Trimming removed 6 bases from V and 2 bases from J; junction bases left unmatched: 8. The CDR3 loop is CASRPDRGSPYEQYF. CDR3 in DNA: TGTGCCAGCAGACCCGACAGGGGGAGTCCCTACGAGCAGTACTTC.